This TCR beta chain was captured in a study of blood T cell repertoires in COVID-19. Germline CDR1 and CDR2: SGHVS and FQNEAQ. The CDR3 loop spans 19 amino acids. V shed 2 bases and J shed 0 bases, with 20 bases lying between them. Method: immunoSEQ multiplex PCR; TCRdb's copy keeps in-frame clones and lacks some. The table has around 140,000 clones, roughly 79% seen once. The V and J genes are TRBV7-8 and TRBJ2-4; tentatively, D is TRBD2 (6 bases). The sample consisted of peripheral blood. This TCR derives from a woman between 55 and 75 years old with acute or convalescent COVID-19. The CDR3 coding sequence is TGTGCCAGCAGCTTAAATTGGGACCGGGAGATACAAGCCAAAAACATTCAGTACTTC. This gives the protein CASSLNWDREIQAKNIQYF. Supplemented by reference TRBV7-8 and TRBJ2-4, the full variable domain reads GAGVSQSPRYKVAKRGQDVALRCDPISGHVSLFWYQQALGQGPEFLTYFQNEAQLDKSGLPSDRFFAERPEGSVSTLKIQRTQQEDSAVYLCASSLNWDREIQAKNIQYFGAGTRLSVL.